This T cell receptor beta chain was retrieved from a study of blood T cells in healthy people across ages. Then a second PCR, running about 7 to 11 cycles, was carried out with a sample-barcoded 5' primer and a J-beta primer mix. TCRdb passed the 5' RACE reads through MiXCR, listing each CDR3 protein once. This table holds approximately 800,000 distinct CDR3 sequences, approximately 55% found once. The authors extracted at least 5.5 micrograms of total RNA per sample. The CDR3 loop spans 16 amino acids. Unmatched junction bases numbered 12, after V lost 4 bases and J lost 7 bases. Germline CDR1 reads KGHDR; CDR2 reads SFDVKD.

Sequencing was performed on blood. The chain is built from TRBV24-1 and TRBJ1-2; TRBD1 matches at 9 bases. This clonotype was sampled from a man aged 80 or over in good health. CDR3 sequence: CATSESSGTGPSGYTF. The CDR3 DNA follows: TGTGCCACCAGTGAATCCAGCGGGACAGGGCCGAGTGGCTACACCTTC.